This note documents a single TCR beta chain sequence. These data are taken from a study of graft-versus-host responses after intestinal transplantation. Plates contained around 200,000 CFSE-labeled responder cells and around 200,000 irradiated, violet-dye-labeled stimulator cells. General study findings and limits: High graft-versus-host to host-versus-graft T cell clonal ratios marked allografts of patients with graft-donor macrochimerism.

The CDR3 loop spans 17 amino acids. Unmatched junction bases numbered 11, after V lost 2 bases and J lost 4 bases. Per the germline V gene, CDR1 is SGHDT and CDR2 is YYEEEE. Assay used: immunoSEQ multiplex PCR; TCRdb lists only in-frame clones, some missing. The sample shows 15,000 or so clones, approximately 30% of them seen only once. This receptor was identified in a human patient who received an intestinal transplant. The gene calls are TRBV5-6 and TRBJ2-7; 11 nucleotides line up with TRBD1. The starting material was alloreactive CD8+ T cells from a mixed lymphocyte reaction culture, obtained before intestinal transplant. Subset reported: CFSE-low proliferating T cells sorted from approximately six-day pre-transplant mixed lymphocyte reaction (GvH or HvG direction). The CDR3 sequence is CASSFSWTGGDMYEQYF. The CDR3 DNA reads as TGTGCCAGCAGCTTCTCCTGGACAGGGGGCGATATGTACGAGCAGTACTTC.